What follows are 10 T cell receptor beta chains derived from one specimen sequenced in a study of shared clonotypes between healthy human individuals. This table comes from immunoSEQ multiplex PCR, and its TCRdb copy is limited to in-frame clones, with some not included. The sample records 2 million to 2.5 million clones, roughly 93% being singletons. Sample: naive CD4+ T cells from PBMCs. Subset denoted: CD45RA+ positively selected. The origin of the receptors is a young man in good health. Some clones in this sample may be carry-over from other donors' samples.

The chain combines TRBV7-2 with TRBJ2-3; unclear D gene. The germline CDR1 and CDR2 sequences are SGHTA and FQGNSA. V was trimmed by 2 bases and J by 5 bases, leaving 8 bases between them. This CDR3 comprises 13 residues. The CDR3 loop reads CASSLSAEDTQYF. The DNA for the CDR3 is TGTGCCAGCAGCTTAAGTGCCGAAGATACGCAGTATTTT.

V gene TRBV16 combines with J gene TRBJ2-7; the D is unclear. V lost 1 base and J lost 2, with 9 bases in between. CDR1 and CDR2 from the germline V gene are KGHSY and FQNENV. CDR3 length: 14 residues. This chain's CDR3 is CASSQYRQAYEQYF. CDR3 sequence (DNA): TGTGCCAGCAGCCAATATCGTCAGGCCTACGAGCAGTACTTC.

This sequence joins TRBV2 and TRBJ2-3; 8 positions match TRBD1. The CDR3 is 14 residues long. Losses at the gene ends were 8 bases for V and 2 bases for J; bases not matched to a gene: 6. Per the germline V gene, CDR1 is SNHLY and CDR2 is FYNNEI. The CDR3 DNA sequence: TGTGCCAGCGGGGGGACAGGAAACACAGATACGCAGTATTTT. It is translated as CASGGTGNTDTQYF.

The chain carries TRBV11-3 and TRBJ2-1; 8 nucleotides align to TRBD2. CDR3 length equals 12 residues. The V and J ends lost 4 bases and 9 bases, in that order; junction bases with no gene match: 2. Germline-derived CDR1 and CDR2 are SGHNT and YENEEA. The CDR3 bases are TGTGCCAGCAGCTCGGGACTAGGTGAGCAGTTCTTC. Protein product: CASSSGLGEQFF.

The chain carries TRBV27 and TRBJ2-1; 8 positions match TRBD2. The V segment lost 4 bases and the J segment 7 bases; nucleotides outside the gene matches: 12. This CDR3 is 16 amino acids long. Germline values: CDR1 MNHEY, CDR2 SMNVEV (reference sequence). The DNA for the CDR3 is TGTGCCAGCAGTTCCCCCGTGAGCGGGAGAGAGAATGAGCAGTTCTTC. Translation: CASSSPVSGRENEQFF.

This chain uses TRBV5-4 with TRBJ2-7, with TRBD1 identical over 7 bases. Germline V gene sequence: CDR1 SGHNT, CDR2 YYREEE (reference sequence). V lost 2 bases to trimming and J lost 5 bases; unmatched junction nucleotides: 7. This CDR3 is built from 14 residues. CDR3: CASSFYRGPNEQYF. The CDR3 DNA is TGTGCCAGCAGCTTTTACAGGGGTCCCAACGAGCAGTACTTC.

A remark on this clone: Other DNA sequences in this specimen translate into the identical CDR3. This chain's CDR3 is CASSPRANTEAFF. The CDR3 coding sequence is TGTGCCAGCTCACCACGGGCGAACACTGAAGCTTTCTTT. This chain links TRBV18 with TRBJ1-1; unclear D gene. The CDR3 length is 13 residues. V was trimmed by 1 base and J by 1 base, leaving 4 bases between them. Germline values: CDR1 KGHSH, CDR2 LQKENI. The variable domain in full, with the rest retrieved from reference TRBV18 and TRBJ1-1, is NAGVMQNPRHLVRRRGQEARLRCSPMKGHSHVYWYRQLPEEGLKFMVYLQKENIIDESGMPKERFSAEFPKEGPSILRIQQVVRGDSAAYFCASSPRANTEAFFGQGTRLTVV.

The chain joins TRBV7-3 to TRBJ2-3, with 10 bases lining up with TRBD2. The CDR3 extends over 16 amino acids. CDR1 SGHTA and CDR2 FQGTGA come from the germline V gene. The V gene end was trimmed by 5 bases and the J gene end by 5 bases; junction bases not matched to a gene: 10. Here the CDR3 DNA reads TGTGCCAGCAGCCCCTCTAGCGGGAGTCAGGGAGATACGCAGTATTTT. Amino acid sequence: CASSPSSGSQGDTQYF.

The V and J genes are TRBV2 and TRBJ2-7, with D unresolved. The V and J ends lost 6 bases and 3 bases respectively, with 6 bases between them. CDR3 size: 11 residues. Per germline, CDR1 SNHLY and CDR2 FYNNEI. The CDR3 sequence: CASRANYEQYF. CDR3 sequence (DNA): TGTGCCAGCAGGGCGAACTACGAGCAGTACTTC.

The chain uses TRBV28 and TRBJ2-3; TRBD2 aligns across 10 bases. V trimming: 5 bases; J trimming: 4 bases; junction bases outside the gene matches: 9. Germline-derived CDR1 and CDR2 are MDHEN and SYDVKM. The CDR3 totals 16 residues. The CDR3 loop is CASSHPLAGVADTQYF. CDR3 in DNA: TGTGCCAGCAGTCACCCTCTAGCGGGAGTGGCAGATACGCAGTATTTT.